The clone carrying this T cell receptor beta chain occurred a few times. This sample was taken from a study of blood T cell repertoires in COVID-19. Turning to the study itself: PBMCs, B-cell-depleted T cells, or T cells were the source of the cDNA or gDNA that made up the material.

The CDR3 has 15 amino acids. CDR1 and CDR2 (germline): SQVTM, ANQGSEA. Trimming stripped 3 bases from V and 0 bases from J, with 13 bases between. Original analysis: Researchers report that nucleated cell counts were estimated from reference gene primer amplification. Sequencing was performed with immunoSEQ multiplex PCR; in TCRdb, only in-frame clones are kept and a portion is missing. D and trimming were read from the DNA, whereas the V and J calls and clone size are those reported in that table. The profile covers about 300,000 clones, with roughly 83% appearing a single time and 1.5% to 2% taken by the ten largest.

The V gene is TRBV29-1, the J gene TRBJ2-3; D is perhaps TRBD1 (5 bases). The receptor comes from a woman in her forties or fifties with acute or convalescent COVID-19. The sequencing input was peripheral blood. The CDR3 DNA sequence: TGCAGCGTTGATTCAAGGGGTTATAGCACAGATACGCAGTATTTT. Protein product: CSVDSRGYSTDTQYF.